This TCR beta chain came from a study of blood T cells in healthy people across ages. General study findings and limits: Diversity figures based on one million T cells were deemed too low. There was a strong correlation between TCR beta diversity and naive T cell percentage.

No fewer than 7 million PBMCs went into each sample. Every sample gave at least 5.5 micrograms of total RNA when it was extracted. Remarks on this clonotype: No antigen is known for it.

Germline assignment: CDR1 SGHAT and CDR2 FQNNGV. This CDR3 is 15 amino acids long. The ends lost 6 bases at V and 6 bases at J; junction bases unmatched: 10. Together with a sample-barcoded 5' primer, a J-beta primer mix was included in a second PCR lasting roughly 6 to 12 cycles. TCRdb reprocessed the 5' RACE reads with MiXCR, giving one entry per CDR3 protein. The sample contains about 970,000 distinct CDR3 sequences, about 53% of which appear only once. The sequence derives from a woman aged 55 to 70 in good health. The material sequenced was blood. The gene calls are TRBV11-2 and TRBJ2-1; the match to TRBD2 covers 8 bases. CDR3 bases: TGTGCCAGCAGTGGATTAAGCGGGAGAGGCAATGAGCAGTTCTTC. This encodes CASSGLSGRGNEQFF.